This T cell receptor (beta chain) was found in a study of blood T cell repertoires in COVID-19. Across the study: Samples of COVID-19 (acute and convalescent) were obtained from the United States, Italy and Spain. Sample material is recorded as cDNA or gDNA derived from T cells, B-cell-depleted T cells, or PBMCs.

Those enrolled, adults aged about 18 to 95 years, came from 25 or so US areas. Original handling: Reference gene primer amplification yielded estimated nucleated cell counts. Profiled with immunoSEQ multiplex PCR; TCRdb holds only in-frame clones, not every one. That table gives V, J and clone size, and the DNA gave D and trimming. This sample has 300,000 to 500,000 clones, with 88% found just once. The germline V and J ends were trimmed by 1 base and 7 bases, with 10 bases remaining between them. Germline-derived CDR1 and CDR2 are MNHEY and SMNVEV (reference sequence). The CDR3 has 13 amino acids. This clonotype was obtained from a woman in her twenties or thirties with acute COVID-19. Sequenced: PBMCs or T cells enriched from blood (not recorded which). The gene calls are TRBV27 and TRBJ1-1; no clear D gene. CDR3 nucleotides: TGTGCCAGCAGTTTATATCTGAGTAGTGAAGCTTTCTTT. As protein: CASSLYLSSEAFF.